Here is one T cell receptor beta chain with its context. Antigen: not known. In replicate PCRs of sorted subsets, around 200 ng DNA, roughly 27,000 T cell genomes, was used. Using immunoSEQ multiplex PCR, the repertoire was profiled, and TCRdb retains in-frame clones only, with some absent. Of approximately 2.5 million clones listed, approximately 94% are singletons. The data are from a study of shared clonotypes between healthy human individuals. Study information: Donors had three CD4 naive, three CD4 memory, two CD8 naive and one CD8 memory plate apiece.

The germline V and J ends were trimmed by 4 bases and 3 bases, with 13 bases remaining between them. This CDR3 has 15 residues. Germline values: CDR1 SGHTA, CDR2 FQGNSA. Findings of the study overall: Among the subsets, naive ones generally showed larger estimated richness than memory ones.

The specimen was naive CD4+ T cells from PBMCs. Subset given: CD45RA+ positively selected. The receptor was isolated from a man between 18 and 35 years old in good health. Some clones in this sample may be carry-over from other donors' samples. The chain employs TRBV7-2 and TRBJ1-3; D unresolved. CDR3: CASSSGPFDGNTIYF. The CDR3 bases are TGTGCCAGCAGCTCCGGGCCTTTCGATGGAAACACCATATATTTT.